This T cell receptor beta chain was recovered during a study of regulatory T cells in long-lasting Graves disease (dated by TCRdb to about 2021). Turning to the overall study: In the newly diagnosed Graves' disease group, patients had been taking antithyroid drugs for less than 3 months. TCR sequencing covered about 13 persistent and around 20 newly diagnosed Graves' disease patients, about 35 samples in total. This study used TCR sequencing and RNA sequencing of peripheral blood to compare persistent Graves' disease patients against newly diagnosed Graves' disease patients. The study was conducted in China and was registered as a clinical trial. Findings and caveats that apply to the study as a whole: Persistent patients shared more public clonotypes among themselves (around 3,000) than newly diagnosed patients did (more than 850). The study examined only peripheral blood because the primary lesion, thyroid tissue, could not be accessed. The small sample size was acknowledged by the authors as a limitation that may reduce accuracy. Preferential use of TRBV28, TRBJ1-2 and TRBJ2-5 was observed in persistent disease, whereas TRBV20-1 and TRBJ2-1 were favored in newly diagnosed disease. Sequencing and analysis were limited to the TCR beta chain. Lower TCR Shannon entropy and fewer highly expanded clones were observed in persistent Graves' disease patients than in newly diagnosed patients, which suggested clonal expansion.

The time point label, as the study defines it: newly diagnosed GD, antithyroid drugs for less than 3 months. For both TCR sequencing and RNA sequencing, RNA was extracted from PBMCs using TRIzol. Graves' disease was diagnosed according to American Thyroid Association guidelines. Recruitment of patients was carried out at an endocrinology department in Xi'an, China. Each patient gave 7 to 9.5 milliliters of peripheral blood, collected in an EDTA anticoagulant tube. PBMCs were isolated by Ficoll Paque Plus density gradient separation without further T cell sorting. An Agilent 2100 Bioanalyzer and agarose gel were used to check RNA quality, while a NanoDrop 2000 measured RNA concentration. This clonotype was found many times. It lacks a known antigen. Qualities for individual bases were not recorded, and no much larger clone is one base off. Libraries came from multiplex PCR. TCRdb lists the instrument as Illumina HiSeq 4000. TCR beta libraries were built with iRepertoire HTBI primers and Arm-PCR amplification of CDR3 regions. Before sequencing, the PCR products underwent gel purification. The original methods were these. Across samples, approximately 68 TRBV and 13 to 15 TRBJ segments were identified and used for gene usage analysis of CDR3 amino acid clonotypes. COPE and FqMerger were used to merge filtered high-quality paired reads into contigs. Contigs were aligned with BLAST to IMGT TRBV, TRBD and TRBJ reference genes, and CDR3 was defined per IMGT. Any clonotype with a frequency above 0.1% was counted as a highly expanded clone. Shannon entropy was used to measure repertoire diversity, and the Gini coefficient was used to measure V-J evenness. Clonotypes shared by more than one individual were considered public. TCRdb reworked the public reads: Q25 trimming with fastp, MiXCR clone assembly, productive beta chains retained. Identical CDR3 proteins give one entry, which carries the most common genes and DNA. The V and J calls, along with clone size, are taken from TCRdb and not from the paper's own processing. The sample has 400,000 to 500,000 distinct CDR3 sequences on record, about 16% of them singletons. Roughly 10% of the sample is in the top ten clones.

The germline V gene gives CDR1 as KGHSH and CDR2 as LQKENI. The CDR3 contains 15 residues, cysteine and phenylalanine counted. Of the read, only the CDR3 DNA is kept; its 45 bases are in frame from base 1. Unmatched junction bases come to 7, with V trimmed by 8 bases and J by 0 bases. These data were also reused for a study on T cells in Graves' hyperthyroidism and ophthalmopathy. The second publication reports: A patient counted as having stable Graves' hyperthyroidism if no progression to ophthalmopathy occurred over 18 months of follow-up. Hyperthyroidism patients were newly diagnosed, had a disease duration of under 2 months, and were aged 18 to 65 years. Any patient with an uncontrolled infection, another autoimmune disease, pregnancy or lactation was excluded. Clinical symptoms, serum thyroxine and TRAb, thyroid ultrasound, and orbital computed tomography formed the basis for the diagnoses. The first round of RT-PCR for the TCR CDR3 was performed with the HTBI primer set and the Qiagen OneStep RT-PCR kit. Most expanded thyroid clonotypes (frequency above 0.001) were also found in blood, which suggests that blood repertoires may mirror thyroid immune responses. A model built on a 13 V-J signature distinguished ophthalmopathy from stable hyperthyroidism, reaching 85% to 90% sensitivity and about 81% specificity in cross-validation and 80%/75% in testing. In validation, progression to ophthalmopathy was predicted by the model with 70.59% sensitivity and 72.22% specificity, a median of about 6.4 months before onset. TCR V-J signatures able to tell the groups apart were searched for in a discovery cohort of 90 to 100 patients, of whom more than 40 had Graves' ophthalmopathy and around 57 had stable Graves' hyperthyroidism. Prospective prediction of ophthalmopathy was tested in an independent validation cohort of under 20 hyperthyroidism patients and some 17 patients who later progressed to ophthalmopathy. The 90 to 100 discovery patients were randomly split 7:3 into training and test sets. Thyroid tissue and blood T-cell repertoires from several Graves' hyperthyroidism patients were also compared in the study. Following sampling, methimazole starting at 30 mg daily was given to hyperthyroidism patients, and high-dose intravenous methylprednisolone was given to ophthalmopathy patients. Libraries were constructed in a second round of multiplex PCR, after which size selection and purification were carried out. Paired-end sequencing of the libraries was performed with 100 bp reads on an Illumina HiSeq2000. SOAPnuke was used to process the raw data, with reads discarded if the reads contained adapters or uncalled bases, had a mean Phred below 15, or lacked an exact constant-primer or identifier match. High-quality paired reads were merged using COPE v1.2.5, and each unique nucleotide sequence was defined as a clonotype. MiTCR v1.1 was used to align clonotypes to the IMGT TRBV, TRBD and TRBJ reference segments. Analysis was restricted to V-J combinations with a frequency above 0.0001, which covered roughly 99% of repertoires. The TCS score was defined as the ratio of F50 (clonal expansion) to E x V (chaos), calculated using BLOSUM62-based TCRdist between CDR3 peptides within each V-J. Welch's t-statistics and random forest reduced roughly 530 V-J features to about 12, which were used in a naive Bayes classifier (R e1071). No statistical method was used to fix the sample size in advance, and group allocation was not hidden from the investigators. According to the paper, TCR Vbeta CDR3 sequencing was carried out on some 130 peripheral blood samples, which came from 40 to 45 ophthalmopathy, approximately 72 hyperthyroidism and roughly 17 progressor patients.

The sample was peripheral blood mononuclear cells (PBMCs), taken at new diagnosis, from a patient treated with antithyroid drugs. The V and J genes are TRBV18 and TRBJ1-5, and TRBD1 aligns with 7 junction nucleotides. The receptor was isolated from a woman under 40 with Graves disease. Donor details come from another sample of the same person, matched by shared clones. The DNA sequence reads TGTGCCAGCAGCCGGGACAGTTATAGCAATCAGCCCCAGCATTTT. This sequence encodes CASSRDSYSNQPQHF.